The following is a T cell receptor (beta chain) sequence with its context. Method: immunoSEQ multiplex PCR; TCRdb's copy keeps in-frame clones and lacks some. The data contain around 64,000 clones, roughly nine tenths of them seen just once; the ten biggest clones take up around 5.1%. V dropped 3 bases and J dropped 7 bases, with 8 bases sitting between them. The CDR3 is 12 amino acids. Germline assignment: CDR1 SGHRS and CDR2 YFSETQ. The data are from a study of control samples from healthy donors and cancer patients. The source is a man between 60 and 75 years old with colorectal cancer. This rearrangement joins TRBV5-1 to TRBJ2-1; D is uncertain. Sequenced material: PBMCs. Here the CDR3 reads CASSYPENEQFF. CDR3 DNA: TGCGCCAGCAGCTACCCTGAGAATGAGCAGTTCTTC.